These 29 T cell receptor beta chains share one sample of origin, sequenced in a study of circulating and synovial CD4+ cells in juvenile arthritis. Profiling relied on immunoSEQ multiplex PCR, and the TCRdb table lists in-frame clones only, not all of them. The sample has tens of thousands of clones; roughly 94% are singletons. The material sequenced was CD4+ T cells from blood. These receptor sequences come from a human donor with juvenile idiopathic arthritis.

The chain has TRBV6-1 and TRBJ1-2; possibly TRBD1 for D (5 bases). V was shortened by 4 bases and J by 6 bases, with 9 bases between the two germline ends. The CDR3 covers 12 residues. Germline V gene sequence: CDR1 MNHNS, CDR2 SASEGT. The CDR3 spells CASSAAGNGYTF. DNA of the CDR3: TGTGCCAGCAGTGCGGCAGGGAATGGCTACACCTTC.

This chain connects TRBV7-9 to TRBJ2-7; D might be TRBD1 (6 bases). Germline V gene lookup returns CDR1 SEHNR and CDR2 FQNEAQ (reference sequence). This CDR3 region has 12 residues. The ends were cut back, 5 bases at V and 4 bases at J, with 9 bases in the middle. The CDR3 protein is CASSLRGYEQYF. The CDR3 region has the DNA TGTGCCAGCAGCCTAAGGGGGTACGAGCAGTACTTC.

This chain links TRBV6-5 with TRBJ2-5, with TRBD2 identical over 12 bases. V shed 4 bases, J shed 0 bases, and the junction held 3 bases outside the gene matches. Germline V gene lookup returns CDR1 MNHEY and CDR2 SVGAGI. CDR3 size: 16 residues. In DNA form, the CDR3 reads TGTGCCAGCAGTTCTGGACTAGCGGGGTACCAAGAGACCCAGTACTTC. Translating gives CASSSGLAGYQETQYF.

The chain is built from TRBV10-3 and TRBJ2-2; 10 bases match TRBD2. This CDR3 comprises 15 residues. CDR1 is ENHRY, CDR2 SYGVKD, per germline. After removal of 8 bases from V and 2 bases from J, the junction contained 5 bases not matched to a gene. In nucleotides, the CDR3 is TGTGCCATCCGAACTAGCGGGGCTAACACCGGGGAGCTGTTTTTT. Translating it yields CAIRTSGANTGELFF.

V gene TRBV28 combines with J gene TRBJ1-2, with a weak D call TRBD1 (5 bases). Trimming cost V 4 bases and J 7 bases, with 13 bases left between them. The CDR3 totals 13 residues. Germline V CDR1 and CDR2: MDHEN, SYDVKM. The CDR3 protein is CASSSIRVLGYTF. Here the CDR3 DNA reads TGTGCCAGCAGTTCGATCAGGGTTCTTGGCTACACCTTC.

Remarks on this clone: The junction does not match germline at one end; this may be a read error. The same CDR3 arises from other DNA sequences in this sample as well. This sequence joins TRBV5-1 and TRBJ1-6; TRBD1 might be the D (5 bases). The CDR3 covers 15 residues. Germline assignment: CDR1 SGHRS and CDR2 YFSETQ. The CDR3 bases are TGCGCCAGCAGCCAGGGTAGTAAGGGGAATTCCCCCCTCCACTTT. Its protein product is CASSQGSKGNSPLHF.

The V gene is TRBV18, the J gene TRBJ1-4; TRBD1 agrees at 7 bases. Germline CDR1 and CDR2: KGHSH and LQKENI. The CDR3 extends over 15 amino acids. V lost 3 bases and J lost 7; bases outside the gene matches: 8. The CDR3, as DNA: TGTGCCAGCTCACCCCCAGGGGGTCTGGGTGAAAAACTGTTTTTT. The encoded protein is CASSPPGGLGEKLFF. Combining the CDR3 with reference TRBV18 and TRBJ1-4 gives the whole variable domain NAGVMQNPRHLVRRRGQEARLRCSPMKGHSHVYWYRQLPEEGLKFMVYLQKENIIDESGMPKERFSAEFPKEGPSILRIQQVVRGDSAAYFCASSPPGGLGEKLFFGSGTQLSVL.

The V gene is TRBV4-2, the J gene TRBJ1-1; 7 bases fit TRBD1. The CDR3 has 15 residues. The germline CDR1 and CDR2 sequences are LGHNA and YNFKEQ. The V and J ends lost 8 bases and 4 bases, in that order; junction bases with no gene match: 13. The DNA for the CDR3 is TGTGCCAGCGCCAGTCTCCAGGGGGTGGGCACTGAAGCTTTCTTT. Amino acids: CASASLQGVGTEAFF.

The V gene is TRBV4-3, the J gene TRBJ1-3, with D tentatively TRBD1 (5 bases). Trimming took 1 base from V and 0 from J, leaving 10 bases between them. In germline, CDR1 is LGHNA, CDR2 YSLEER. The CDR3 consists of 16 residues. This chain's CDR3 is CASSQGGLYSGNTIYF. CDR3 nucleotide sequence: TGCGCCAGCAGCCAAGGGGGACTATACTCTGGAAACACCATATATTTT.

The chain is built from TRBV2 and TRBJ2-2; D not resolved. The CDR3 is 13 residues long. Germline CDR1 and CDR2: SNHLY and FYNNEI. V dropped 6 bases and J dropped 4 bases, with 9 bases sitting between them. This CDR3 reads CASRQISTGELFF. Here the CDR3 DNA reads TGTGCCAGCAGACAGATCAGCACCGGGGAGCTGTTTTTT.

This clone was observed a single time. The chain has TRBV4-3 and TRBJ1-2, with 7 bases matching TRBD1. CDR3 length: 16 residues. The germline V gene encodes CDR1 LGHNA and CDR2 YSLEER. J was trimmed by 0 bases and V by 3 bases; bases with no gene match: 7. The CDR3 DNA follows: TGCGCCAGCAGCCAGGATACAGGGACAGCTAACTATGGCTACACCTTC. This sequence encodes CASSQDTGTANYGYTF.

This chain links TRBV6-1 with TRBJ1-3; TRBD1 is a possible D gene (5 bases). V was shortened by 5 bases and J by 4 bases, with 15 bases between the two germline ends. There are 15 residues in the CDR3. CDR1 MNHNS and CDR2 SASEGT come from the germline V gene. The CDR3 DNA reads as TGTGCCAGCAGTCCGCAGACAGCCCCCGGAAACACCATATATTTT. Amino acids: CASSPQTAPGNTIYF.

This clone was observed a single time. V gene TRBV14 combines with J gene TRBJ2-7; 10 nucleotides align to TRBD2. Trimming at V came to 0 bases and at J to 3 bases, leaving 5 bases not matched to a gene. This CDR3 is built from 16 residues. Looked up from germline, CDR1 is SGHDN and CDR2 is FVKESK. CDR3 sequence (DNA): TGTGCCAGCAGCCAAGATCTCCTAGCGGGGGTCTACGAGCAGTACTTC. It specifies CASSQDLLAGVYEQYF. Based on the CDR3 plus reference TRBV14 and TRBJ2-7, the full variable domain is EAGVTQFPSHSVIEKGQTVTLRCDPISGHDNLYWYRRVMGKEIKFLLHFVKESKQDESGMPNNRFLAERTGGTYSTLKVQPAELEDSGVYFCASSQDLLAGVYEQYFGPGTRLTVT.

This clone was seen once. V is TRBV27 and J is TRBJ1-5; tentatively, D is TRBD1 (5 bases). The germline V gene has CDR1 MNHEY and CDR2 SMNVEV (reference sequence). V lost 4 bases and J lost 2, with 9 bases in between. The CDR3 is made up of 14 amino acids. The DNA of the CDR3 is TGTGCCAGCAGTTCGAAGGGGCGCAATCAGCCCCAGCATTTT. Translation: CASSSKGRNQPQHF.

This clone was seen once. The chain carries TRBV4-1 and TRBJ1-1; D not resolved. From germline, CDR1 is MGHRA and CDR2 YSYEKL. CDR3 size: 14 residues. Deletions cut 3 bases from V and 1 base from J, with 9 bases between. CDR3 in DNA: TGCGCCAGCAGCCATATCGGTAGGAACACTGAAGCTTTCTTT. Translating it yields CASSHIGRNTEAFF.

The chain links TRBV7-8 to TRBJ1-1, with TRBD1 identical over 9 bases. The CDR3 is made up of 14 amino acids. Germline V gives CDR1 SGHVS, CDR2 FQNEAQ. V lost 6 bases to trimming and J lost 1 base; unmatched junction nucleotides: 3. CDR3 sequence reads: CASRPDRGNTEAFF. The CDR3 region has the DNA TGTGCCAGCAGGCCGGACAGGGGGAACACTGAAGCTTTCTTT.

The CDR3 reads CASSPQKGVGEKLFF. In DNA, the CDR3 is TGTGCCAGCTCACCACAGAAGGGGGTGGGTGAAAAACTGTTTTTT. The J gene is TRBJ1-4, the V gene TRBV18; the D gene is possibly TRBD1 (6 bases). CDR3 length: 15 amino acids. Trimming removed 1 base from V and 7 bases from J, with 13 bases in between. Germline loops: CDR1 KGHSH, CDR2 LQKENI. Filled out from reference TRBV18 and TRBJ1-4, the complete variable domain reads NAGVMQNPRHLVRRRGQEARLRCSPMKGHSHVYWYRQLPEEGLKFMVYLQKENIIDESGMPKERFSAEFPKEGPSILRIQQVVRGDSAAYFCASSPQKGVGEKLFFGSGTQLSVL.

The chain couples TRBV9 to TRBJ2-7, with 8 bases that match TRBD1. CDR1 is SGDLS, CDR2 YYNGEE, per germline. CDR3 size: 15 residues. V lost 4 bases, J lost 3 bases, and 9 bases stayed unmatched. This CDR3 reads CASSRGQGPVYEQYF. CDR3 bases: TGTGCCAGCAGCAGAGGACAGGGTCCGGTCTACGAGCAGTACTTC.

Of note for this clone: The junction and the germline gene differ at one end; a read error may be behind it. At the DNA level, this CDR3 is encoded by other sequences in the same sample as well. This sequence joins TRBV13 and TRBJ1-6; the D is unclear. Per the germline V gene, CDR1 is PRHDT and CDR2 is FYEKMQ (reference sequence). This CDR3 is built from 15 residues. The CDR3 loop reads CASRPRRADNSPLHF. The DNA of the CDR3 is TGTGCCAGCCGCCCTAGGCGGGCGGATAATTCCCCCCTCCACTTT.

Turning to this clone: The junction differs from germline at one of its ends, possibly a read error. The chain links TRBV7-9 to TRBJ1-2, with D unclear. The CDR3 spans 15 residues. Germline lookup yields CDR1 SEHNR and CDR2 FQNEAQ (reference sequence). CDR3: CANSLVSASIYGYTF. The DNA for the CDR3 is TGTGCCAACAGCTTAGTTTCCGCGTCCATCTATGGCTACACCTTC.

The rearrangement uses TRBV7-3 and TRBJ2-1; 12 bases are shared with TRBD2. Germline CDR1 reads SGHTA; CDR2 reads FQGTGA. Trimming took 0 bases from V and 9 from J; bases not matched to a gene: 6. This CDR3 contains 16 residues. CDR3 DNA: TGTGCCAGCAGCTTAACGGCTAGCGGGGGGGACGGTGAGCAGTTCTTC. This gives the protein CASSLTASGGDGEQFF.

The chain couples TRBV6-5 to TRBJ2-7; 10 bases are a match to TRBD1. CDR1 is MNHEY, CDR2 SVGAGI, per germline. The CDR3 extends over 12 amino acids. The trim removed 9 bases at V and 6 bases at J, leaving 5 bases unmatched. The CDR3: CARRDRGAEQYF. CDR3 in DNA: TGTGCCAGGAGGGACAGGGGAGCCGAGCAGTACTTC.

The chain uses TRBV29-1 and TRBJ1-1; TRBD1 matches 9 bases. Germline V CDR1 and CDR2: SQVTM, ANQGSEA. V was clipped by 5 bases and J by 5 bases; unmatched bases: 6. There are 13 residues in the CDR3. In nucleotides, the CDR3 is TGCAGCGTTCTGGGACAGGGAACAACTGAAGCTTTCTTT. This sequence encodes CSVLGQGTTEAFF.

The rearrangement joins TRBV5-4 to TRBJ1-1; 11 bases match TRBD1. Looked up from germline, CDR1 is SGHNT and CDR2 is YYREEE (reference sequence). Losses at the gene ends were 0 bases for V and 2 bases for J; bases not matched to a gene: 6. The CDR3 is made up of 17 amino acids. CDR3 amino acids: CASSLGTGGSSNTEAFF. The DNA for the CDR3 is TGTGCCAGCAGCTTGGGGACAGGGGGCTCCTCTAACACTGAAGCTTTCTTT.

This clone was observed a single time. The J gene is TRBJ2-7, the V gene TRBV9; D may be TRBD1 (5 bases). Germline loops: CDR1 SGDLS, CDR2 YYNGEE. The CDR3 is 14 amino acids. Trimming cost V 4 bases and J 0 bases, with 11 bases left between them. The CDR3, as DNA: TGTGCCAGCAGCCCTCAGGGTCACTCCTACGAGCAGTACTTC. Translation gives CASSPQGHSYEQYF.

J is TRBJ2-1 and V is TRBV25-1; tentative D call: TRBD1 (6 bases). The CDR3 consists of 16 residues. Germline values: CDR1 MGHDK, CDR2 SYGVNS. V was trimmed by 4 bases and J by 4 bases, leaving 17 bases between them. CDR3 sequence (DNA): TGTGCCAGCAGTGCTTACCGGGACACGGGTTACAATGAGCAGTTCTTC. Its translation is CASSAYRDTGYNEQFF.

This clone has just a few counts. V and J are TRBV7-9 and TRBJ2-7; D might be TRBD1 (5 bases). Trimming left V 5 bases short and J 3 bases short, with 8 bases between. Germline V gene data show CDR1 as SEHNR and CDR2 as FQNEAQ (reference sequence). This CDR3 is built from 12 residues. CDR3 DNA sequence: TGTGCCAGCAGCAACAGGCACTACGAGCAGTACTTC. Residues: CASSNRHYEQYF.

The V call is TRBV25-1, the J call TRBJ2-6; TRBD1 matches 7 bases. V dropped 6 bases and J dropped 0; count of bases not matched to a gene: 8. The CDR3 consists of 17 residues. The germline V gene has CDR1 MGHDK and CDR2 SYGVNS. CDR3 loop: CASSQTGIPSGANVLTF. CDR3 nucleotides: TGTGCCAGCAGCCAGACAGGGATACCCTCTGGGGCCAACGTCCTGACTTTC.

The chain carries TRBV5-4 and TRBJ2-2; TRBD1 aligns across 9 bases. This CDR3 has 15 amino acids. V shed 0 bases and J 4 bases; nucleotides not matched to a gene: 1. Germline CDR1 reads SGHNT; CDR2 reads YYREEE (reference sequence). CDR3 coding DNA: TGTGCCAGCAGCTTGGACAGGGGGCCCACCGGGGAGCTGTTTTTT. Residues: CASSLDRGPTGELFF.